The 32 T cell receptor beta chains below were found in one sample sequenced in a study of shared clonotypes between healthy human individuals. Sequencing used immunoSEQ multiplex PCR; TCRdb keeps in-frame clones, though not all of them. Seen here are about 480,000 clones, 79% observed once, and the top ten hold over 10%. Sequencing was performed on PBMCs. The receptor set was obtained from a woman in her forties in good health. Some clones in this sample may be carry-over from other donors' samples.

Note on this clone: Different DNA sequences within this sample yield the same CDR3. The chain combines TRBV11-2 with TRBJ2-3, with D perhaps TRBD2 (5 bases). CDR1 is SGHAT, CDR2 FQNNGV, per germline. Trimming took off 0 bases at V and 1 base at J, with 5 bases between the two ends. The length of the CDR3 is 14 residues. This CDR3 is CASSLERGTDTQYF. CDR3 DNA: TGTGCCAGCAGCTTAGAGAGGGGCACAGATACGCAGTATTTT.

V gene TRBV25-1 combines with J gene TRBJ1-6, with no clear D. The CDR3 loop spans 14 amino acids. V was shortened by 6 bases and J by 5 bases, with 11 bases between the two germline ends. Germline V gives CDR1 MGHDK, CDR2 SYGVNS. CDR3 sequence: CASSPPIDNSPLHF. The CDR3 bases are TGTGCCAGCAGCCCCCCGATCGATAATTCACCCCTCCACTTT.

The rearrangement uses TRBV9 and TRBJ1-4; D not resolved. V dropped 0 bases and J dropped 7 bases, with 7 bases sitting between them. The CDR3 is made up of 13 amino acids. Germline CDR1 SGDLS, CDR2 YYNGEE. This CDR3 reads CASSVGQSEKLFF. The CDR3 DNA sequence: TGTGCCAGCAGCGTAGGACAAAGTGAAAAACTGTTTTTT.

The rearrangement uses TRBV7-8 and TRBJ2-3; TRBD2 matches at 11 bases. V was clipped by 2 bases and J by 2 bases; unmatched bases: 6. The CDR3 has 17 amino acids. Germline V gene data show CDR1 as SGHVS and CDR2 as FQNEAQ. DNA for the CDR3: TGTGCCAGCAGCTTAAGGCCGACTAGCGGGATCACAGATACGCAGTATTTT. Protein: CASSLRPTSGITDTQYF. Together with reference TRBV7-8 and TRBJ2-3, the CDR3 gives the full variable domain: GAGVSQSPRYKVAKRGQDVALRCDPISGHVSLFWYQQALGQGPEFLTYFQNEAQLDKSGLPSDRFFAERPEGSVSTLKIQRTQQEDSAVYLCASSLRPTSGITDTQYFGPGTRLTVL.

Sample share makes this clone medium-sized. This chain links TRBV6-1 with TRBJ2-2; D not certain. CDR3 size: 15 residues. Germline loops: CDR1 MNHNS, CDR2 SASEGT. The V gene lost 1 base and the J gene lost 2 bases, with 8 bases spanning the gap. CDR3 DNA sequence: TGTGCCAGCAGTGAAGAAGAAGGAAACACCGGGGAGCTGTTTTTT. It translates to CASSEEEGNTGELFF.

V gene TRBV14 combines with J gene TRBJ2-2; D ambiguous. From germline, CDR1 is SGHDN and CDR2 FVKESK. The ends were cut back, 0 bases at V and 2 bases at J, with 10 bases in the middle. The CDR3 contains 16 residues. The CDR3 DNA reads as TGTGCCAGCAGCCAAGATGCCTCAATAAACACCGGGGAGCTGTTTTTT. It is translated as CASSQDASINTGELFF.

The rearrangement joins TRBV28 to TRBJ2-7; D possibly uses TRBD1 or TRBD2 (5 bases each). The V and J ends lost 4 bases and 6 bases respectively, with 10 bases between them. The V gene's germline CDR1 is MDHEN and CDR2 SYDVKM. The CDR3 length is 12 residues. In DNA form, the CDR3 reads TGTGCCAGCAGTTCGAGGGGTGGCGAGCAGTACTTC. Protein sequence: CASSSRGGEQYF. The variable domain in full, with the rest retrieved from reference TRBV28 and TRBJ2-7, is DVKVTQSSRYLVKRTGEKVFLECVQDMDHENMFWYRQDPGLGLRLIYFSYDVKMKEKGDIPEGYSVSREKKERFSLILESASTNQTSMYLCASSSRGGEQYFGPGTRLTVT.

V gene TRBV10-3 combines with J gene TRBJ2-1; D might be TRBD2 (6 bases). The CDR3 has 15 amino acids. CDR1 and CDR2 from the germline V gene are ENHRY and SYGVKD. V lost 6 bases and J 3 bases, leaving 15 bases between the germline ends. The CDR3 DNA follows: TGTGCCATCAGCTCCCGGGAGTTTAACTACAATGAGCAGTTCTTC. As protein: CAISSREFNYNEQFF.

The rearrangement joins TRBV15 to TRBJ1-1; D unresolved. The V and J ends lost 1 base and 2 bases respectively, with 8 bases between them. The germline V gene encodes CDR1 LNHNV and CDR2 YYDKDF (reference sequence). There are 14 residues in the CDR3. In nucleotides, the CDR3 is TGTGCCACCAGCAGAGGCCACCCAAACACTGAAGCTTTCTTT. Its translation is CATSRGHPNTEAFF.

The V gene is TRBV30, the J gene TRBJ1-3, with D possibly being TRBD1 (5 bases). V lost 0 bases and J 2 bases, leaving 11 bases between the germline ends. Germline V gene lookup returns CDR1 GTSNPN and CDR2 SVGIG (reference sequence). This CDR3 contains 15 residues. CDR3 sequence (DNA): TGTGCCTGGAGTGTGGGCAGGGCTGCTGGAAACACCATATATTTT. This codes for CAWSVGRAAGNTIYF.

The J gene is TRBJ2-7, the V gene TRBV4-3, with 12 bases aligning to TRBD2. CDR1 LGHNA and CDR2 YSLEER come from the germline V gene. V lost 0 bases and J lost 3; bases outside the gene matches: 9. The CDR3 spans 18 residues. CDR3 nucleotides: TGCGCCAGCAGCCAAGACAGGCTAGCGGGAGGGGTCAGCTACGAGCAGTACTTC. Amino acids: CASSQDRLAGGVSYEQYF.

The chain employs TRBV5-6 and TRBJ2-2; possible D gene TRBD2, 6 bases. Germline loops: CDR1 SGHDT, CDR2 YYEEEE. V lost 0 bases, J lost 3 bases, and 9 bases lay in between. This CDR3 has 15 residues. Here the CDR3 DNA reads TGTGCCAGCAGCTTGGCCTGGGGGGACACCGGGGAGCTGTTTTTT. This encodes CASSLAWGDTGELFF.

The V call is TRBV5-1, the J call TRBJ1-2, with D unclear. CDR1 is SGHRS and CDR2 is YFSETQ in the germline V gene. V gave up 0 bases and J gave up 0 bases, with 9 bases separating them. The CDR3 length is 15 residues. CDR3 amino acids: CASSLGVASNYGYTF. The CDR3 DNA reads TGCGCCAGCAGCTTGGGGGTGGCATCTAACTATGGCTACACCTTC.

This sequence joins TRBV11-2 and TRBJ2-7; D is possibly TRBD2 (6 bases). This CDR3 comprises 15 residues. The V gene's germline CDR1 is SGHAT and CDR2 FQNNGV. Trimming removed 8 bases at V and 6 bases at J, with 23 bases between. DNA of the CDR3: TGTGCCAGCGGTTATAGCGGACCTACACCACGCGAGCAGTACTTC. Amino acid sequence: CASGYSGPTPREQYF.

This rearrangement joins TRBV25-1 to TRBJ2-2; D remains unclear. CDR1 and CDR2 (germline): MGHDK, SYGVNS. With 4 bases removed from V and 6 bases from J, the gap between germline ends came to 12 bases. This CDR3 comprises 14 residues. This CDR3 is CASSVLAYPGELFF. Here the CDR3 DNA reads TGTGCCAGCAGTGTTCTTGCCTACCCCGGGGAGCTGTTTTTT.

The chain is built from TRBV5-5 and TRBJ1-1; D remains unclear. The CDR3 is 14 residues long. V lost 1 base, J lost 1 base, and 8 bases lay in between. Germline V gene lookup returns CDR1 SGHKS and CDR2 YYEKEE (reference sequence). The CDR3 DNA sequence: TGTGCCAGCAGCTTGCGGCCTGGGAACACTGAAGCTTTCTTT. It codes for CASSLRPGNTEAFF.

The chain links TRBV30 to TRBJ2-1, with D unresolved. Trimming took 2 bases from V and 2 from J, leaving 10 bases between them. The CDR3 spans 14 residues. Germline assignment: CDR1 GTSNPN and CDR2 SVGIG (reference sequence). In DNA, the CDR3 is TGTGCCTGGAGTCCCAGCGTCCCCTACAATGAGCAGTTCTTC. Translation: CAWSPSVPYNEQFF.

This clone was counted a single time. This chain connects TRBV10-3 to TRBJ2-1, with TRBD2 matching over 7 bases. The CDR3 sequence is 17 residues long. V lost 4 bases and J lost 0; bases outside the gene matches: 9. Per germline, CDR1 ENHRY and CDR2 SYGVKD. The CDR3 is CAISGVGGLNSYNEQFF. As DNA, the CDR3 is TGTGCCATCAGTGGCGTTGGGGGACTAAACTCCTACAATGAGCAGTTCTTC.

This rearrangement joins TRBV7-3 to TRBJ2-1; 9 bases agree with TRBD1. The CDR3 runs 15 residues. Germline lookup yields CDR1 SGHTA and CDR2 FQGTGA. With 0 bases clipped from V and 7 bases from J, the junction kept 4 bases outside the gene matches. The CDR3 sequence: CASSLTGQGWNEQFF. The CDR3 coding sequence is TGTGCCAGCAGCTTAACGGGACAGGGCTGGAATGAGCAGTTCTTC.

The gene calls are TRBV19 and TRBJ2-7, with D hard to call. The V gene's germline CDR1 is LNHDA and CDR2 SQIVND (reference sequence). There are 12 residues in the CDR3. Trimming took 5 bases from V and 4 from J, leaving 9 bases between them. CDR3 nucleotides: TGTGCCAGTAGTGGAAATGGGTACGAGCAGTACTTC. Translated: CASSGNGYEQYF.

The chain uses TRBV7-2 and TRBJ2-3, with D maybe TRBD2 (5 bases). CDR3 length equals 16 residues. The ends were cut back, 2 bases at V and 5 bases at J, with 17 bases in the middle. From germline, CDR1 is SGHTA and CDR2 FQGNSA. CDR3 DNA: TGTGCCAGCAGCTTAAACCAGAGGGCAGCAGAAGATACGCAGTATTTT. It specifies CASSLNQRAAEDTQYF. Looking up the rest from reference TRBV7-2 and TRBJ2-3 gives the full variable domain: GAGVSQSPSNKVTEKGKDVELRCDPISGHTALYWYRQSLGQGLEFLIYFQGNSAPDKSGLPSDRFSAERTGGSVSTLTIQRTQQEDSAVYLCASSLNQRAAEDTQYFGPGTRLTVL.

The sample holds one count of this clone. The genes are TRBV6-6 and TRBJ2-7; 8 bases fit TRBD1. With 0 bases clipped from V and 5 bases from J, the junction kept 6 bases outside the gene matches. There are 15 residues in the CDR3. CDR1 is MNHNY, CDR2 SVGAGI, per germline (reference sequence). The CDR3 is CASSYSADRVNEQYF. CDR3 in DNA: TGTGCCAGCAGTTACTCCGCGGACAGGGTGAACGAGCAGTACTTC.

This sequence joins TRBV21-1 and TRBJ2-7; the table gives TRBD2 as D, unverified against the DNA. TRBV21-1 represents a pseudogene. The CDR3 runs 16 residues. The CDR3 sequence is CASSKVPYAGEGEQYF. The CDR3 DNA reads TGTGCCAGCAGCAAAGTCCCGTATGCGGGAGAGGGCGAGCAGTACTTC.

This chain connects TRBV11-2 to TRBJ2-5; 8 bases agree with TRBD1. The junction had 6 bases not matched to a gene; V was cut back by 1 base and J by 5 bases. Germline CDR1 is SGHAT and CDR2 is FQNNGV. The CDR3 is 15 residues long. The CDR3 here is CASSLGQGAGETQYF. CDR3 nucleotide sequence: TGTGCCAGCAGCTTAGGGCAGGGGGCGGGTGAGACCCAGTACTTC.

This chain uses TRBV25-1 with TRBJ1-6, with D unresolved. The V and J ends lost 5 bases and 12 bases respectively, with 17 bases between them. CDR3 size: 14 residues. The germline V gene encodes CDR1 MGHDK and CDR2 SYGVNS. The CDR3 nucleotides read TGTGCCAGCAGTTCCGGCCCCCGGGTATTACCCCTCCACTTT. This codes for CASSSGPRVLPLHF.

V usage is TRBV7-9 and J usage is TRBJ2-1; no firm D call. The CDR3 sequence is 13 residues long. Germline CDR1 and CDR2: SEHNR and FQNEAQ (reference sequence). Trimming stripped 1 base from V and 6 bases from J, with 7 bases between. The CDR3 sequence is CASSLVEINEQFF. The CDR3 nucleotides are TGTGCCAGCAGCTTAGTAGAAATCAATGAGCAGTTCTTC.

The chain combines TRBV18 with TRBJ2-1, with D perhaps being TRBD1 or TRBD2 (5 bases each). Germline lookup yields CDR1 KGHSH and CDR2 LQKENI. Trimming took off 2 bases at V and 10 bases at J, with 9 bases between the two ends. CDR3 length: 12 amino acids. The CDR3 reads CASSPVGREQFF. The CDR3 coding sequence is TGTGCCAGCTCACCAGTGGGACGGGAGCAGTTCTTC.

The chain combines TRBV9 with TRBJ2-2; TRBD2 might be the D (5 bases). Trimming stripped 4 bases from V and 2 bases from J, with 9 bases between. The CDR3 has 14 residues. Germline-derived CDR1 and CDR2 are SGDLS and YYNGEE. CDR3 in DNA: TGTGCCAGCAGCCCCAGCGGAAACACCGGGGAGCTGTTTTTT. Its protein product is CASSPSGNTGELFF. The full variable domain, in which reference TRBV9 and TRBJ2-2 provide the parts outside the CDR3, is DSGVTQTPKHLITATGQRVTLRCSPRSGDLSVYWYQQSLDQGLQFLIQYYNGEERAKGNILERFSAQQFPDLHSELNLSSLELGDSALYFCASSPSGNTGELFFGEGSRLTVL.

This chain uses TRBV7-2 with TRBJ1-6, with a possible D match to TRBD1 (6 bases). V was pared by 2 bases and J by 9 bases, with 14 bases between. This CDR3 has 15 amino acids. Germline V lookup: CDR1 SGHTA, CDR2 FQGNSA. The CDR3 nucleotides are TGTGCCAGCAGCTTACAGGGGTCGGGAGGTTCACCCCTCCACTTT. Its protein is CASSLQGSGGSPLHF.

This rearrangement joins TRBV15 to TRBJ2-6, with TRBD2 matching over 12 bases. CDR1 and CDR2 from the germline V gene are LNHNV and YYDKDF (reference sequence). The CDR3 covers 19 residues. The J segment lost 4 bases and the V segment lost 0 bases, leaving 7 bases of the junction unmatched. The CDR3 DNA sequence: TGTGCCACCAGCAGAGAGTCTAGCGGGAGGGCCTCCGGGGCCAACGTCCTGACTTTC. Translation: CATSRESSGRASGANVLTF.

The chain uses TRBV5-6 and TRBJ1-1, with a weak D call TRBD1 (6 bases). The CDR3 loop spans 14 amino acids. The germline V gene has CDR1 SGHDT and CDR2 YYEEEE. The V and J ends lost 3 bases and 3 bases respectively, with 12 bases between them. The CDR3 DNA sequence: TGTGCCAGCAGCTGGGGGGCTTCTCACACTGAAGCTTTCTTT. Protein: CASSWGASHTEAFF. The full variable domain, its missing parts supplied by reference TRBV5-6 and TRBJ1-1, is DAGVTQSPTHLIKTRGQQVTLRCSPKSGHDTVSWYQQALGQGPQFIFQYYEEEERQRGNFPDRFSGHQFPNYSSELNVNALLLGDSALYLCASSWGASHTEAFFGQGTRLTVV.

V usage is TRBV7-9 and J usage is TRBJ1-2; D is possibly TRBD1 (5 bases). CDR1 is SEHNR, CDR2 FQNEAQ, per germline (reference sequence). This CDR3 is built from 15 residues. Trimming removed 6 bases at V and 8 bases at J, with 22 bases between. CDR3 residues: CASSPAGGAAGGYTF. CDR3 nucleotides: TGTGCCAGCAGTCCAGCGGGAGGGGCCGCAGGGGGCTACACCTTC.